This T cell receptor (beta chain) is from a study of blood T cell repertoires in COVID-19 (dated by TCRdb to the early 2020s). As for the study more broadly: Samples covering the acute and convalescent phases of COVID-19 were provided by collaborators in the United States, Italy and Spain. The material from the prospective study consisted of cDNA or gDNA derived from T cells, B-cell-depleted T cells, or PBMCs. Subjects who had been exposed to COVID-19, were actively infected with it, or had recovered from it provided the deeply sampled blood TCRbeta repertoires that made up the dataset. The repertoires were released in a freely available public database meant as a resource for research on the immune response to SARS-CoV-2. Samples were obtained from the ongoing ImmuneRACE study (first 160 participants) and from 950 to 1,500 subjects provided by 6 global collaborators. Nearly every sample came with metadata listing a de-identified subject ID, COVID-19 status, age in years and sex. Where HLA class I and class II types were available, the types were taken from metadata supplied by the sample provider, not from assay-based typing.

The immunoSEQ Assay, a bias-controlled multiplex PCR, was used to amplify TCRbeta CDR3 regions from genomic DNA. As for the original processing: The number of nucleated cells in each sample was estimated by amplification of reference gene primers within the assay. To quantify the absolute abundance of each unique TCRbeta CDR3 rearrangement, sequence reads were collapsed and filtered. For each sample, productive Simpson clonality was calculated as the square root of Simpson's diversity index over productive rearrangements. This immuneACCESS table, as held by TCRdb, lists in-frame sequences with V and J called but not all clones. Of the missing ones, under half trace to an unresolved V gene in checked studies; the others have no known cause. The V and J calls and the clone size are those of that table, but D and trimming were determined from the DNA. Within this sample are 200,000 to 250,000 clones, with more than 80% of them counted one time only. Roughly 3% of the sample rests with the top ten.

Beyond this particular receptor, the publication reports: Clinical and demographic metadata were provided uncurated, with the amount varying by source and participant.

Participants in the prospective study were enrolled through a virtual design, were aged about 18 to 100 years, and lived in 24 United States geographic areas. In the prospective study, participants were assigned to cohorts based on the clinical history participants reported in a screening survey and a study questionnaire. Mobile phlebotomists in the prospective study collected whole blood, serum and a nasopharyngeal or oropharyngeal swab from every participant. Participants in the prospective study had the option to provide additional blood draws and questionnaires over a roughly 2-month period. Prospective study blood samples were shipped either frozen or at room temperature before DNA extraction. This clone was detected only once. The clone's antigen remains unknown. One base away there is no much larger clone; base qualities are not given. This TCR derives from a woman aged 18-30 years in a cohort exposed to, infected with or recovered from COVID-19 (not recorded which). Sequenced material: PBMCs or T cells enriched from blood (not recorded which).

The CDR3 protein sequence reads: CATSDPGQGELNQPQHF. The DNA sequence is TGTGCCACCAGTGACCCCGGACAGGGAGAACTTAATCAGCCCCAGCATTTT. The V and J genes are TRBV24-1 and TRBJ1-5; a stretch of 8 junction bases matches TRBD1. The junction shows trimming of 4 bases on V and 4 bases on J, and the gene matches do not reach 11 bases of it. Its CDR3 holds 17 amino acids, cysteine through phenylalanine. The DNA shown is the 51-base CDR3, in frame from base 1. From a lookup of the germline V gene, CDR1 and CDR2 are KGHDR and SFDVKD.